Here is one T cell receptor beta chain with its context. The clone's antigen remains unknown. Nothing much larger sits one base from this clone, and base qualities are not available. The data stem from a study of vaccination and CD4 T cells after COVID-19 (dated by TCRdb to between 2022 and 2023). Background for the entire study: The convalescent cohort included six males and four females, with two Hispanic individuals, seven Caucasians, two Asians and one multiracial person. Participants got two doses of the Pfizer-BioNTech BNT162b2 vaccine (n=8) or two doses of the Moderna mRNA-1273 vaccine (n=2). Post-COVID blood samples were collected from convalescent patients a median of around 96 days after diagnosis, with a range of roughly 30 to 161 days. Post-vaccine blood samples were collected a median of about 72 days after the second vaccine dose, ranging from about 13 to 241 days. Overlapping spike peptide pools from SARS-CoV-2 and from the common cold coronaviruses HCoV-NL63, HCoV-OC43 and HCoV-229E were used as culture stimuli. As controls, cultures received a CEFX viral epitope pool (the positive control), an HIV-1 Nef peptide pool (the negative control), or no peptide at all. In around 9 COVID-19 convalescent patients and a handful of infection-naive healthy vaccine recipients, researchers compared the spike-specific CD4+ TCR repertoire from before mRNA vaccination with the repertoire from after. Study-wide conclusions, independent of this receptor: Of the vaccine-specific clones found in convalescent patients, nearly all (304 of 307) were mono-reactive for SARS-CoV-2 spike instead of being cross-reactive with common cold coronaviruses. Relatively few convalescent patients were included in the study, and early timepoints after natural infection were not analyzed. Among the post-vaccine SARS-CoV-2-reactive clones in convalescent patients, a median approximately 90% showed up only after vaccination, which suggests vaccine-specific priming. The median count of SARS-CoV-2-reactive clonotypes went up from approximately 20 after infection to roughly 38 after vaccination, although the change was not significant.

The germline V gene gives CDR1 as SGDLS and CDR2 as YYNGEE. The CDR3 sequence holds 14 residues, the cysteine and phenylalanine included. The only DNA kept is the CDR3, 42 bases in frame from the first base. V trim: 5 bases; J trim: 5 bases; unmatched bases: 7. Interpreted using the paper, the treatment or condition label stands for: approximately 9-day PBMC culture with coronavirus spike peptide pools or control peptides (ViraFEST assay). The ViraFEST assay, used in the study, expanded antigen-specific T cells with peptide pools and then identified the expanded clonotypes through TCR sequencing. Negative nucleocapsid antibody tests before and after vaccination confirmed that the healthy vaccine recipients had no prior SARS-CoV-2 infection. Each well held 2 million to 2.5 million PBMCs cultured with around 10 ug/ml peptide pools in IMDM containing approximately 5% human AB serum and around 9 IU/ml IL-2. Half of the culture medium was replaced with fresh IL-2-containing medium on days 3 and 7. Once the cells had been in culture for about 10 days, the EasySep CD4+ T cell isolation kit was used to isolate CD4+ T cells by negative selection. Ficoll-Paque Plus gradient centrifugation was used to isolate PBMCs from whole blood, and the isolated PBMCs were then either used fresh or cryopreserved at -140C. In general, triplicate wells were set up for every culture condition.

Library preparation employed PCR. DNA from cultured CD4+ T cells was subjected to TCR sequencing with the Oncomine TCR Beta short-read assay at the Johns Hopkins FTIC core. Genomic DNA was extracted from the cultured CD4+ T cells with the QIAamp micro DNA kit. The Oncomine TCR Beta libraries from cultured CD4+ T cells were pooled using unique dual indexes and then sequenced on an Illumina iSeq 100. For the original study's pipeline: Non-productive sequences were removed, and CDR3s not starting with C, not ending with F or W, or shorter than 7 amino acids were discarded. Antigen-specific clonotypes were identified using the MANAFEST web application through comparison of peptide-stimulated wells with reference and other culture wells. Positive clones required FDR below 0.05, an odds ratio above 5, and productive frequency above 0.1% in at least two of three replicate wells. Clonotypes that were significantly expanded in both SARS-CoV-2 spike wells and at least one common cold coronavirus spike condition were defined as cross-reactive. CDR3 homology was assessed with Levenshtein distances (stringdist) and unrooted phylogenetic trees (ape) in R version 3.6.1. The public reads were run again by TCRdb, first through fastp at Q25 and then through MiXCR, and only productive beta chains were kept. Under each unique CDR3 protein, matching rows form one entry showing the most common genes and DNA. The V and J calls and clone size are TCRdb's, not the authors'. Here the sample has about 21,000 distinct CDR3 sequences; about 38% occur a single time. 15% to 20% of the sample is held by the ten biggest clonotypes.

This specimen consisted of CD4+ T cells from blood, cultured in vitro, obtained before SARS-CoV-2 vaccination. The sequence derives from a human donor who received a COVID-19 vaccine. The receptor chain draws on TRBV9 and TRBJ2-5; 9 central bases correspond to TRBD2. The nucleotide sequence reads as follows: TGTGCCAGCAGTAGAGCGGGGGGAGGGGAGACCCAGTACTTC. It specifies CASSRAGGGETQYF.